The entry below gives a single T cell receptor beta chain sequence along with its context. Its antigen remains unidentified. Nothing much larger sits one base from this clone, and base qualities are not available. This entry is derived from a study of blood T cell repertoires in COVID-19 (dated by TCRdb to 2020 to 2022). Looking at the study overall: Samples covering the acute and convalescent phases of COVID-19 were provided by collaborators in the United States, Italy and Spain. The prospective study material was composed of cDNA or gDNA derived from T cells, B-cell-depleted T cells, or PBMCs. Subjects who had been exposed to COVID-19, were actively infected with it, or had recovered from it provided the deeply sampled blood TCRbeta repertoires that made up the dataset. The repertoires were released in a freely available public database meant as a resource for research on the immune response to SARS-CoV-2. The samples were drawn from two sources: the first 160 participants of the ongoing ImmuneRACE study, and 1,254 subjects contributed by 6 global collaborators. The sample metadata nearly always contained a de-identified subject ID, COVID-19 status, age in years and sex. Where HLA class I and class II types were available, the types were taken from metadata supplied by the sample provider, not from assay-based typing.

The paper's findings and limits, for the study overall: The amount of clinical and demographic metadata varied by source and participant and was provided uncurated.

Collaborating institutions collected whole blood in K2EDTA tubes following their own protocols. For TCRbeta analysis, collaborator samples were shipped as frozen whole blood, as isolated PBMCs, or as DNA extracted from either sample type. TCRbeta CDR3 regions were amplified from genomic DNA by means of the immunoSEQ Assay, a bias-controlled multiplex PCR. Per the original workflow: Nucleated cell counts per sample were estimated from amplification of reference gene primers within the assay. Sequence reads were collapsed and filtered to measure the absolute abundance of every unique TCRbeta CDR3 rearrangement. For each sample, productive Simpson clonality was calculated as the square root of Simpson's diversity index across productive rearrangements. The clones in this table, taken by TCRdb from immuneACCESS, are in-frame only. Not every clone is retained; where verified, under half of the shortfall comes from an unresolved V gene, and the cause of the rest is unknown. V, J and clone size are taken as reported in that table, and D and trimming were inferred from the DNA itself. The sample has under 85,000 clones on record, more than 70% of them singletons. Over 4.5% of the sample is in the top ten clones.

From a lookup of the germline V gene, CDR1 and CDR2 are SNHLY and FYNNEI. CDR3 length: 16 amino acids, cysteine to phenylalanine. Kept here is only the CDR3 DNA, which spans 48 bases and is read in frame from base 1. V lost 1 base and J lost 0 bases; the stretch between them is 10 bases long. The rearrangement joined TRBV2 to TRBJ2-1, with the identity of the D gene unclear. Sequencing was performed on peripheral blood. The receptor was isolated from a man at least 80 years old with acute or convalescent COVID-19. In nucleotides, the sequence is TGTGCCAGCAGTGAAGTTGGCGGATACTCCTACAATGAGCAGTTCTTC. The encoded protein is CASSEVGGYSYNEQFF.